The 32 T cell receptor beta chains given below trace back to one sample, sequenced in a study of early T cells in non-severe SARS-CoV-2 infection. TCRdb fed the 5' RACE reads into MiXCR, producing one record per CDR3 protein. The table lists approximately 69,000 distinct CDR3 sequences, 12% of them singletons, with roughly 3.9% in the top ten. The sequencing input was whole blood. These receptors came from an adult who was a healthcare worker with PCR-confirmed SARS-CoV-2 infection or an uninfected control (not recorded which).

Many counts were recorded for this clonotype. The chain combines TRBV3-1 with TRBJ2-1, with unresolved D. CDR1 and CDR2 from the germline V gene are LGHDT and YNNKEL (reference sequence). This CDR3 contains 12 residues. Deletions cut 0 bases from V and 6 bases from J, with 3 bases between. The DNA for the CDR3 is TGTGCCAGCAGCCAAGATCGCAATGAGCAGTTCTTC. Protein product: CASSQDRNEQFF.

The rearrangement uses TRBV10-2 and TRBJ2-5; D uncertain. The CDR3 consists of 13 residues. Germline V gene sequence: CDR1 WSHSY, CDR2 SAAADI. V was trimmed by 6 bases and J by 5 bases, leaving 13 bases between them. The chain's CDR3 is CASSYLGMETQYF. CDR3 coding DNA: TGCGCCAGCAGCTACCTAGGAATGGAGACCCAGTACTTC.

This clonotype appeared a few times. The chain has TRBV2 and TRBJ1-1; D might be TRBD1 (6 bases). The CDR3 length is 17 residues. V was shortened by 6 bases and J by 2 bases, with 22 bases between the two germline ends. CDR1 and CDR2 from the germline V gene are SNHLY and FYNNEI. The CDR3 reads CASRLGTTDRGNTEAFF. The CDR3 bases are TGTGCCAGCAGACTAGGGACAACCGACCGAGGAAACACTGAAGCTTTCTTT.

This clonotype was found many times. The chain recombines TRBV20-1 with TRBJ2-4; 8 nucleotides line up with TRBD1. Germline CDR1 is DFQATT and CDR2 is SNEGSKA (reference sequence). With V trimmed by 5 bases and J by 4 bases, 4 bases remained unmatched. There are 13 residues in the CDR3. The CDR3 is CSAADRVKNIQYF. The CDR3 DNA follows: TGCAGTGCTGCGGACAGGGTTAAAAACATTCAGTACTTC.

This clonotype was counted at least ten times. This chain uses TRBV28 with TRBJ2-3; TRBD1 agrees at 8 bases. Germline lookup yields CDR1 MDHEN and CDR2 SYDVKM. J lost 1 base, V lost 5 bases, and 5 bases had no gene match. The CDR3 extends over 15 amino acids. The CDR3 sequence is CASSLQGAGTDTQYF. The CDR3 DNA follows: TGTGCCAGCAGTCTTCAGGGGGCGGGCACAGATACGCAGTATTTT.

This clonotype appeared many times. V gene TRBV7-2 combines with J gene TRBJ2-7; 8 bases map to TRBD2. The germline gives CDR1 SGHTA, CDR2 FQGNSA. V gave up 5 bases and J gave up 7 bases; unmatched junction bases: 16. CDR3 length: 16 amino acids. Here the CDR3 reads CASSPGAAGAPGEQYF. For the CDR3, the DNA is TGTGCCAGCAGCCCGGGGGCAGCGGGAGCCCCGGGGGAGCAGTACTTC.

This clonotype was picked up many times. The chain recombines TRBV27 with TRBJ1-5; TRBD1 might be the D (6 bases). V lost 7 bases to trimming and J lost 1 base, with 11 bases between them. The CDR3 loop spans 14 amino acids. From germline, CDR1 is MNHEY and CDR2 SMNVEV (reference sequence). DNA for the CDR3: TGTGCCAGCAACGGGGGGCCCAGCAATCAGCCCCAGCATTTT. Protein: CASNGGPSNQPQHF.

This clonotype was observed a few times. The rearrangement joins TRBV19 to TRBJ1-2; the D gene is possibly TRBD1 (5 bases). The CDR3 is made up of 12 amino acids. Deletions cut 4 bases from V and 9 bases from J, with 12 bases between. CDR1 LNHDA and CDR2 SQIVND come from the germline V gene (reference sequence). The CDR3 region is CASSTFRDRYTF. The CDR3 DNA is TGTGCCAGTAGTACCTTCAGGGACCGCTACACCTTC.

This clonotype was seen only a few times. This chain links TRBV18 with TRBJ2-1, with 7 bases lining up with TRBD2. J lost 11 bases, V lost 6 bases, and 10 bases had no gene match. Germline V gene lookup returns CDR1 KGHSH and CDR2 LQKENI. The CDR3 length is 13 residues. The CDR3 loop reads CASSKELAEKQFF. The CDR3 region has the DNA TGTGCCAGCTCTAAGGAGCTAGCGGAAAAGCAGTTCTTC.

This clonotype was seen many times. The chain links TRBV2 to TRBJ2-1; D unresolved. The CDR3 has 15 residues. CDR1 is SNHLY, CDR2 FYNNEI, per germline. The V gene lost 5 bases and the J gene lost 0 bases, with 11 bases spanning the gap. The CDR3 region has the DNA TGTGCCAGCAGTTACAGTTCGAGCTCCTACAATGAGCAGTTCTTC. Its protein is CASSYSSSSYNEQFF.

This clonotype came up many times. CDR3 loop: CASSPRLPPSGFF. The CDR3 bases are TGTGCCAGCAGCCCCCGACTACCTCCCTCGGGGTTCTTC. The chain couples TRBV6-1 to TRBJ2-1; D might be TRBD2 (5 bases). CDR1 and CDR2 (germline): MNHNS, SASEGT. The CDR3 extends over 13 amino acids. Trimming took 6 bases from V and 15 from J, leaving 21 bases between them.

This clonotype was detected many times. The genes are TRBV27 and TRBJ2-5, with unresolved D. The CDR3 length is 14 residues. Germline CDR1 MNHEY, CDR2 SMNVEV (reference sequence). V was clipped by 3 bases and J by 4 bases, with 12 bases between them. This CDR3 is CASSLGSPLETQYF. The CDR3 nucleotides read TGTGCCAGCAGTTTGGGCTCGCCCCTAGAGACCCAGTACTTC.

This clonotype was seen more than once but under ten times. The chain uses TRBV6-6 and TRBJ1-6; 9 positions match TRBD1. The CDR3 runs to 16 residues. The germline V gene encodes CDR1 MNHNY and CDR2 SVGAGI (reference sequence). The V and J ends lost 6 bases and 7 bases, in that order; junction bases with no gene match: 10. In DNA, the CDR3 is TGTGCCAGCAGCCTGTTGACAGGGGGGGCAAATTCACCCCTCCACTTT. Translation gives CASSLLTGGANSPLHF.

To note about this clonotype: A read error may be the cause here, since a much bigger clone is one base away. The conserved phenylalanine or tryptophan is not found at the CDR3 terminus, so this likely reflects a read error. The chain is built from TRBV18 and TRBJ1-1; tentative D call: TRBD1 (5 bases). V was shortened by 2 bases and J by 3 bases, with 16 bases between the two germline ends. The CDR3 has 16 residues. The germline V gene has CDR1 KGHSH and CDR2 LQKENI. CDR3 nucleotide sequence: TGTGCCAGCTCACCAACGCAGGCCGGGGGGGACACTGAAGCTTTCCTT. Residues: CASSPTQAGGDTEAFL.

This clonotype was observed at least ten times. V gene TRBV7-9 combines with J gene TRBJ2-7, with D perhaps matching TRBD1 or TRBD2 (6 bases each). Trimming cost V 2 bases and J 0 bases, with 17 bases left between them. Germline CDR1 is SEHNR and CDR2 is FQNEAQ (reference sequence). The CDR3 extends over 17 amino acids. The CDR3 DNA reads TGTGCCAGCAGCTTACCTTCGGGGGACACCAACTCCTACGAGCAGTACTTC. It yields the protein CASSLPSGDTNSYEQYF.

Concerning this clonotype: A read error may be the cause here, since a much bigger clone is one base away. This rearrangement joins TRBV29-1 to TRBJ2-1; 7 bases match TRBD2. CDR1 SQVTM and CDR2 ANQGSEA come from the germline V gene. Trimming at V came to 3 bases and at J to 8 bases, leaving 10 bases not matched to a gene. The CDR3 is 14 amino acids. The CDR3 sequence: CSVDVSGCRDEQFF. The CDR3 region has the DNA TGCAGCGTTGATGTTAGCGGGTGCCGAGATGAGCAGTTCTTC.

This chain uses TRBV4-2 with TRBJ2-1; tentatively, D is TRBD1 (5 bases). V lost 5 bases and J lost 7, with 9 bases in between. This CDR3 has 12 residues. In germline, CDR1 is LGHNA, CDR2 YNFKEQ. The CDR3 region is CASSTQGNEQFF. The CDR3 DNA is TGTGCCAGCAGCACCCAGGGTAATGAGCAGTTCTTC.

This clonotype has ten or more counts. This chain joins TRBV7-3 and TRBJ2-3; D may match TRBD1 or TRBD2 (5 bases each). This CDR3 comprises 16 residues. Trimming pared 5 bases from V and 4 bases from J, leaving 19 bases between. Germline-derived CDR1 and CDR2 are SGHTA and FQGTGA. DNA for the CDR3: TGTGCCAGCAGCCGAGCCGTAGGGGAGATGTCAGATACGCAGTATTTT. As protein: CASSRAVGEMSDTQYF.

In DNA, the CDR3 is TGTGCCAGTATGGGAGCGGGCTCCGCGGGGAATGAGCAGTTCTTC. Residues: CASMGAGSAGNEQFF. This chain uses TRBV19 with TRBJ2-1; D possibly corresponds to TRBD2 (6 bases). CDR3 length: 15 amino acids. The V end was cut by 7 bases, the J end by 7 bases, with 20 bases between. Germline assignment: CDR1 LNHDA and CDR2 SQIVND (reference sequence).

This clonotype was detected only a few times. The rearrangement joins TRBV16 to TRBJ1-2, with a possible D match to TRBD1 (6 bases). V lost 2 bases and J 7 bases, leaving 8 bases between the germline ends. Germline V gene sequence: CDR1 KGHSY, CDR2 FQNENV. CDR3 length: 12 amino acids. In DNA, the CDR3 is TGTGCCAGCAGCCAAACAGGGTCTGGCTACACCTTC. It translates to CASSQTGSGYTF.

V gene TRBV24-1 combines with J gene TRBJ1-1, with D unclear. The CDR3 is 13 residues long. Germline CDR1 reads KGHDR; CDR2 reads SFDVKD. The V and J ends lost 3 bases and 2 bases respectively, with 6 bases between them. CDR3 coding DNA: TGTGCCACCAGTGATCGATCCAACACTGAAGCTTTCTTT. This sequence encodes CATSDRSNTEAFF.

This clonotype was seen ten or more times. The chain employs TRBV18 and TRBJ1-2; tentatively, D is TRBD1 (6 bases). Germline lookup yields CDR1 KGHSH and CDR2 LQKENI. Trimming left V 5 bases short and J 7 bases short, with 23 bases between. CDR3 size: 16 residues. The DNA for the CDR3 is TGTGCCAGCTCAACGTTCCTTTACAGGGACTCCGCTGGCTACACCTTC. Amino acids: CASSTFLYRDSAGYTF.

CDR3 nucleotide sequence: TGTGCTAGTGGCTGGGGACGGATTCCATACGAGCAGTACTTC. It codes for CASGWGRIPYEQYF. V and J are TRBV12-5 and TRBJ2-7, with D possibly called TRBD1 or TRBD2 (5 bases each). The germline CDR1 and CDR2 sequences are LGHNT and FRNRAP. The CDR3 length is 14 residues. Trimming removed 6 bases at V and 4 bases at J, with 16 bases between.

This clonotype turned up a few times. The CDR3 spells CSALAGRGNEQFF. The CDR3 DNA reads TGCAGTGCCCTAGCGGGGAGAGGGAATGAGCAGTTCTTC. V usage is TRBV20-1 and J usage is TRBJ2-1, with 9 bases aligning to TRBD2. CDR3 length equals 13 residues. Germline-derived CDR1 and CDR2 are DFQATT and SNEGSKA (reference sequence). The junction had 7 bases not matched to a gene; V was cut back by 6 bases and J by 7 bases.

This clonotype was picked up a small number of times. The gene calls are TRBV20-1 and TRBJ2-3, with 8 positions matching TRBD2. With V trimmed by 4 bases and J by 6 bases, 15 bases remained unmatched. Germline lookup yields CDR1 DFQATT and CDR2 SNEGSKA (reference sequence). The CDR3 runs to 16 residues. CDR3 residues: CSAIERGRLARDTQYF. The CDR3, as DNA: TGCAGTGCTATAGAGAGGGGGAGACTAGCGAGGGATACGCAGTATTTT.

This clonotype was picked up a small number of times. This rearrangement joins TRBV19 to TRBJ1-1; D remains ambiguous. Per germline, CDR1 LNHDA and CDR2 SQIVND (reference sequence). Trimming removed 6 bases at V and 0 bases at J, with 11 bases between. CDR3 length: 14 amino acids. The DNA of the CDR3 is TGTGCCAGTAGGTCCTCCAGCTTGAACACTGAAGCTTTCTTT. It encodes CASRSSSLNTEAFF.

This clonotype was seen ten or more times. The chain is built from TRBV7-6 and TRBJ2-2; 7 bases match TRBD2. Germline V gene lookup returns CDR1 SGHVS and CDR2 FNYEAQ. CDR3 length: 15 residues. V was pared by 0 bases and J by 4 bases, with 2 bases of the junction left unmatched. CDR3 region: CASSLAGGPTGELFF. DNA of the CDR3: TGTGCCAGCAGCTTAGCGGGAGGGCCCACCGGGGAGCTGTTTTTT.

This clonotype was picked up many times. CDR3 sequence reads: CASSYSGTRGGDTQYF. CDR3 DNA: TGTGCCAGCAGTTATTCCGGGACTAGAGGGGGAGATACGCAGTATTTT. The rearrangement joins TRBV5-5 to TRBJ2-3; 8 bases align to TRBD2. This CDR3 contains 16 residues. In germline, CDR1 is SGHKS, CDR2 YYEKEE (reference sequence). V trimming: 5 bases; J trimming: 5 bases; junction bases outside the gene matches: 13.

V and J are TRBV27 and TRBJ2-2; 8 nucleotides align to TRBD1. CDR1 and CDR2 (germline): MNHEY, SMNVEV (reference sequence). The CDR3 has 15 residues. Trimming removed 8 bases from V and 0 bases from J; junction bases left unmatched: 5. The CDR3 coding sequence is TGTGCCAGCCGCGCGACAGGGGCGAACACCGGGGAGCTGTTTTTT. This codes for CASRATGANTGELFF.

This clonotype was detected ten times or more. DNA of the CDR3: TGTGCCAGCAGCCGAGGGACTAGCGGGTACCAAGAGACCCAGTACTTC. Its protein product is CASSRGTSGYQETQYF. This chain joins TRBV4-2 and TRBJ2-5; 12 bases line up with TRBD2. Germline lookup yields CDR1 LGHNA and CDR2 YNFKEQ. V shed 4 bases, J shed 0 bases, and the junction held 3 bases outside the gene matches. This CDR3 is 16 amino acids long.

J is TRBJ2-1 and V is TRBV14; no definite D call. The CDR3 is 15 residues long. Trimming left V 4 bases short and J 0 bases short, with 10 bases between. Germline V gene sequence: CDR1 SGHDN, CDR2 FVKESK. CDR3 in amino acids: CASSPRRASYNEQFF. The CDR3 DNA reads TGTGCCAGCAGCCCCCGTCGGGCCTCCTACAATGAGCAGTTCTTC.

The V gene is TRBV6-5, the J gene TRBJ1-2; TRBD1 agrees at 7 bases. Germline V gene sequence: CDR1 MNHEY, CDR2 SVGAGI. The CDR3 runs to 13 residues. The ends lost 6 bases at V and 5 bases at J; junction bases unmatched: 6. CDR3 coding DNA: TGTGCCAGCAGACAAACAGGGGTTTATGGCTACACCTTC. Protein sequence: CASRQTGVYGYTF.